A selection of T cell receptor beta chains follows, all from one sample in a study of tumor T cells in aggressive B-cell lymphoma. Measured with immunoSEQ multiplex PCR; TCRdb has only the in-frame clones, and not every one. The sample lists about 3,500 clones, about 94% occurring once. Sequenced input: tumor tissue. The receptor set was obtained from an adult with diffuse large B cell lymphoma. CDR3s include the opening cysteine and the closing phenylalanine or tryptophan. D genes are given only for firm matches. Rows may omit the clone size; those that give it use once, few, many or a size class.

cdr3_length j_call clone_size d_call v_call cdr3_nt cdr3_aa
14 TRBJ2-2 NA NA TRBV29-1 TGCAGCGTTGAAACAGGTCTAAACACCGGGGAGCTGTTTTTT CSVETGLNTGELFF
16 TRBJ2-5 once TRBD1 TRBV5-1 TGCGCCAGCAGCTTGGGTATCAGGACAGGGGAAGAGACCCAGTACTTC CASSLGIRTGEETQYF
12 TRBJ2-7 NA NA TRBV5-1 TGCGCCAGCAGCCAGAACCTGTACGAGCAGTACTTC CASSQNLYEQYF
16 TRBJ2-2 NA NA TRBV5-1 TGCGCCAGCAGCCAAGCGACTAGTTTCGACACCGGGGAGCTGTTTTTT CASSQATSFDTGELFF
16 TRBJ2-3 NA TRBD2 TRBV2 TGTGCCAGCAGTCAGGGACTAGCGGGACCACCAGATACGCAGTATTTT CASSQGLAGPPDTQYF
14 TRBJ2-7 NA TRBD1 TRBV19 TGTGCCAGTAGTCCACAGGGGGCGTTTAACGAGCAGTACTTC CASSPQGAFNEQYF
14 TRBJ1-2 once TRBD1 TRBV4-1 TGCGCCAGCAGCCAGGGGGACAGGGATGATGGCTACACCTTC CASSQGDRDDGYTF
14 TRBJ2-7 NA NA TRBV7-8 TGTGCCAGCAGCTTAGGAGAAAGCTCCTACGAGCAGTACTTC CASSLGESSYEQYF
12 TRBJ1-5 once NA TRBV19 TGTGCCAGTTCAGGGTTGGGTCAGCCCCAGCATTTT CASSGLGQPQHF
15 TRBJ2-7 NA TRBD2 TRBV6-1 TGTGCCAGCGCTACCGGACTAGCGAGCTTGTACGAGCAGTACTTC CASATGLASLYEQYF
15 TRBJ2-2 NA TRBD1 TRBV19 TGTGCCAGTAGGATAGGACAGGGGCTCTCCGGGGAGCTGTTTTTT CASRIGQGLSGELFF
18 TRBJ2-6 NA TRBD1 TRBV4-2 TGTGCCAGCAGCTCGGGACAGCAAATACTCTCTGGGGCCAACGTCCTGACTTTC CASSSGQQILSGANVLTF
14 TRBJ2-2 NA NA TRBV10-3 TGTGCCATCAGTGAATCGACAGACACCGGGGAGCTGTTTTTT CAISESTDTGELFF
14 TRBJ1-1 NA NA TRBV18 TGTGCCAGCTCACCACCATCAGGGCCGGTCGAAGCTTTCTTT CASSPPSGPVEAFF
12 TRBJ2-7 NA TRBD2 TRBV2 TGTGCCACGGGGGTAGCGGGAGGCGAGCAGTACTTC CATGVAGGEQYF
16 TRBJ2-3 once TRBD2 TRBV6-1 TGTGCCAGCAGTGAAGCCCGGACTAGCGGAGGAGATACGCAGTATTTT CASSEARTSGGDTQYF
16 TRBJ1-1 NA TRBD1 TRBV5-6 TGTGCCAGCAGCCTCGGGACAGGGGGCAAGGGCACTGAAGCTTTCTTT CASSLGTGGKGTEAFF
19 TRBJ1-2 NA NA TRBV11-2 TGTGCCAGCAGCCGACCATTTAAGGGACTCATAAAATCGAACTATGGCTACACCTTC CASSRPFKGLIKSNYGYTF
16 TRBJ2-3 NA NA TRBV7-9 TGTGCCAGCAGCTTAGGAACAGGGACGAACACAGATACGCAGTATTTT CASSLGTGTNTDTQYF
15 TRBJ1-6 NA NA TRBV7-9 TGTGCCAGCAGCTTAATCCGGGACAAAGGTTCACCCCTCCACTTT CASSLIRDKGSPLHF
14 TRBJ2-5 NA NA TRBV6-5 TGTGCCAGCAGTTATGCGGGGAGACAAGAGACCCAGTACTTC CASSYAGRQETQYF
15 TRBJ1-4 NA NA TRBV2 TGTGCCAGCAGGGTTCGTCGAGGGGGTAATGAAAAACTGTTTTTT CASRVRRGGNEKLFF
12 TRBJ1-1 NA NA TRBV29-1 TGCAGCGTTGGGGAGGGGGACACTGAAGCTTTCTTT CSVGEGDTEAFF
15 TRBJ2-7 NA TRBD1 TRBV5-6 TGTGCCAGCAGCTTTGGACAGGTACCATCCTACGAGCAGTACTTC CASSFGQVPSYEQYF
14 TRBJ2-3 NA NA TRBV11-2 TGTGCCAGCAGCTTAGATCTTTCCGCAGATACGCAGTATTTT CASSLDLSADTQYF